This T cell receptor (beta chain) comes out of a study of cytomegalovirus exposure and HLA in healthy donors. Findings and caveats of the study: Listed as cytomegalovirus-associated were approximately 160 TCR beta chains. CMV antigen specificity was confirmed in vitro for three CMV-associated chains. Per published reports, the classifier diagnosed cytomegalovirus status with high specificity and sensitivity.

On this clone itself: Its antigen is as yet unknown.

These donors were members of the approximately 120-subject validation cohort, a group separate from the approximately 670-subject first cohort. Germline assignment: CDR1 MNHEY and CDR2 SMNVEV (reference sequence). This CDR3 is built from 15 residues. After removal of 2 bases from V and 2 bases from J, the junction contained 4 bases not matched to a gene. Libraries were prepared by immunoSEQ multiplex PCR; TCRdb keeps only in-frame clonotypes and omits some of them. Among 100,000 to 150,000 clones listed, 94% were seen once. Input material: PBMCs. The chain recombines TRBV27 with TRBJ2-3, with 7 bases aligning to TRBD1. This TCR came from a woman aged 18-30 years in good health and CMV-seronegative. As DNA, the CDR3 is TGTGCCAGCAGTTTAAGGGACAGAGACACAGATACGCAGTATTTT. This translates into CASSLRDRDTDTQYF.